This entry lists 4 T cell receptor beta chains sequenced from one sample in a study of T cell responses to AZD1222 COVID-19 vaccine. The table came from immunoSEQ multiplex PCR; TCRdb's copy has only in-frame clones and leaves some out. The data show more than 65,000 clones, around 80% seen once. Specimen: peripheral blood, collected on day 0 of AZD1222 vaccination. Every receptor here comes from an adult in good health.

The rearrangement links TRBV18 to TRBJ2-1, with D possibly matching TRBD2 (5 bases). The germline V gene encodes CDR1 KGHSH and CDR2 LQKENI. The CDR3 is made up of 15 amino acids. V was cut by 6 bases and J by 0 bases, with 12 bases left in between. CDR3 region: CASSQLVHSYNEQFF. In DNA form, the CDR3 reads TGTGCCAGCTCCCAACTAGTGCACTCCTACAATGAGCAGTTCTTC.

This clone showed up just a few times. The chain carries TRBV7-2 and TRBJ2-1; D is possibly TRBD2 (6 bases). The V gene lost 4 bases and the J gene lost 5 bases, with 12 bases spanning the gap. The germline V gene has CDR1 SGHTA and CDR2 FQGNSA. CDR3 length: 14 amino acids. The CDR3: CASSSGLTDNEQFF. The CDR3 region has the DNA TGTGCCAGCAGCTCGGGACTGACCGACAATGAGCAGTTCTTC. Variable domain in full (rest from reference TRBV7-2 and TRBJ2-1): GAGVSQSPSNKVTEKGKDVELRCDPISGHTALYWYRQSLGQGLEFLIYFQGNSAPDKSGLPSDRFSAERTGGSVSTLTIQRTQQEDSAVYLCASSSGLTDNEQFFGPGTRLTVL.

This clone was found a few times. J is TRBJ2-2 and V is TRBV5-6; D gene ambiguous. The CDR3 covers 14 residues. Trimming took 0 bases from V and 4 from J, leaving 7 bases between them. CDR1 and CDR2 from the germline V gene are SGHDT and YYEEEE. CDR3 in DNA: TGTGCCAGCAGCTTGGGGGAATTCACCGGGGAGCTGTTTTTT. It yields the protein CASSLGEFTGELFF.

The chain employs TRBV9 and TRBJ1-4, with D tentatively TRBD1 (6 bases). Trimming cost V 3 bases and J 5 bases, with 20 bases left between them. CDR3 length: 17 residues. Germline V CDR1 and CDR2: SGDLS, YYNGEE. CDR3 protein: CASSARDTPRANEKLFF. CDR3 nucleotide sequence: TGTGCCAGCAGCGCGAGGGACACCCCTCGGGCCAATGAAAAACTGTTTTTT.